Below, 26 T cell receptor beta chains from the same sample are listed, as sequenced in a study of high-grade serous ovarian cancer treatment subgroups. Tumor samples were taken before definitive surgery or chemotherapy. The data were produced by immunoSEQ multiplex PCR, yet TCRdb's version contains in-frame clones alone and is incomplete. The table has about 1,600 clones, roughly 65% seen once. Sample: tumor tissue. All receptors derive from a human donor with high-grade serous ovarian cancer.

This clone was observed a few times. This rearrangement joins TRBV18 to TRBJ1-1, with 9 nucleotides matching TRBD1. J was trimmed by 5 bases and V by 3 bases; bases with no gene match: 7. The CDR3 runs 15 residues. Per the germline V gene, CDR1 is KGHSH and CDR2 is LQKENI. The CDR3: CASSPQQGADTEAFF. The DNA of the CDR3 is TGTGCCAGCTCACCGCAACAGGGGGCAGATACTGAAGCTTTCTTT.

This chain joins TRBV11-2 and TRBJ2-2; D is possibly TRBD1 or TRBD2 (5 bases each). The CDR3 is 15 amino acids. Trimming cost V 2 bases and J 1 base, with 8 bases left between them. Germline lookup yields CDR1 SGHAT and CDR2 FQNNGV. The CDR3 loop is CASSLIGGNTGELFF. The CDR3 nucleotides read TGTGCCAGCAGCTTAATTGGGGGGAACACCGGGGAGCTGTTTTTT.

This clone was picked up a small number of times. The chain is built from TRBV7-9 and TRBJ1-1; D remains unclear. The CDR3 is made up of 13 amino acids. CDR1 and CDR2 (germline): SEHNR, FQNEAQ (reference sequence). V was clipped by 2 bases and J by 6 bases, with 10 bases between them. The CDR3 nucleotides read TGTGCCAGCAGCTTAACCGAGGTCTCTGAAGCTTTCTTT. It codes for CASSLTEVSEAFF. Complete variable domain (other parts from reference TRBV7-9 and TRBJ1-1): DTGVSQNPRHKITKRGQNVTFRCDPISEHNRLYWYRQTLGQGPEFLTYFQNEAQLEKSRLLSDRFSAERPKGSFSTLEIQRTEQGDSAMYLCASSLTEVSEAFFGQGTRLTVV.

This clone was detected a few times. CDR3 bases: TGTGCCAGCAGTTTAATGGGGGCAGGACACGAGCAGTACTTC. As protein: CASSLMGAGHEQYF. J is TRBJ2-7 and V is TRBV27; D perhaps matches TRBD1 (6 bases). The CDR3 length is 14 residues. V dropped 2 bases and J dropped 5 bases, with 13 bases sitting between them. The germline V gene has CDR1 MNHEY and CDR2 SMNVEV (reference sequence).

This clone was detected only once. The chain links TRBV27 to TRBJ2-5; 9 positions match TRBD2. The last part of the DNA fits TRBJ2-7 better; the J call may be wrong. CDR3 length equals 16 residues. The germline V gene encodes CDR1 MNHEY and CDR2 SMNVEV (reference sequence). The CDR3 DNA sequence: TGTGCCAGCAGCCCAGCCTTTAGCGGGAGCTCCTACGAGCAGTACTTC. Amino acids: CASSPAFSGSSYEQYF.

This clone was detected once. V is TRBV6-5 and J is TRBJ2-4, with D perhaps TRBD2 (5 bases). Trimming took 5 bases from V and 6 from J, leaving 14 bases between them. Germline lookup yields CDR1 MNHEY and CDR2 SVGAGI. The CDR3 runs 14 residues. This chain's CDR3 is CASSNGEMGNIQYF. The CDR3 DNA sequence: TGTGCCAGCAGTAACGGGGAGATGGGAAACATTCAGTACTTC.

About this clone: One end of the junction does not line up with germline, which may come from a read error. The J gene is TRBJ2-2, the V gene TRBV27; D possibly corresponds to TRBD1 (6 bases). This CDR3 region has 19 residues. Germline CDR1 and CDR2: MNHEY and SMNVEV (reference sequence). CDR3 DNA: TGTGCCAGCAGTTTAAAGTGTCCGTTACGGCAGGGGCAACACCGGGGAGCTGTTTTT. Amino acids: CASSLKCPLRQGQHRGAVF.

This clone came up a few times. This chain connects TRBV19 to TRBJ1-2; D uncertain. The CDR3 is 12 residues long. Germline-derived CDR1 and CDR2 are LNHDA and SQIVND (reference sequence). V was clipped by 2 bases and J by 7 bases, with 8 bases between them. In nucleotides, the CDR3 is TGTGCCAGTAGTATAAGCTGGTTTGGCTACACCTTC. This encodes CASSISWFGYTF.

This rearrangement joins TRBV29-1 to TRBJ2-4, with TRBD1 matching over 9 bases. The CDR3 length is 11 residues. CDR1 is SQVTM and CDR2 is ANQGSEA in the germline V gene. After removal of 7 bases from V and 8 bases from J, the junction contained 3 bases not matched to a gene. The CDR3 here is CSADRGDIQYF. CDR3 coding DNA: TGCAGCGCCGACAGGGGGGACATTCAGTACTTC.

The chain uses TRBV5-1 and TRBJ2-5, with 7 positions matching TRBD2. Trimming took 4 bases from V and 4 from J; bases not matched to a gene: 4. The germline gives CDR1 SGHRS, CDR2 YFSETQ. This CDR3 is 13 amino acids long. The CDR3 loop is CASSRWEGETQYF. The CDR3 DNA follows: TGCGCCAGCAGCAGGTGGGAGGGAGAGACCCAGTACTTC.

The genes are TRBV6-5 and TRBJ2-1; TRBD1 is a possible D gene (5 bases). The CDR3 contains 14 residues. From germline, CDR1 is MNHEY and CDR2 SVGAGI. Trimming left V 6 bases short and J 3 bases short, with 12 bases between. In DNA form, the CDR3 reads TGTGCCAGCAGCCCCAGGGTTGGCTACAATGAGCAGTTCTTC. Its translation: CASSPRVGYNEQFF.

The chain is built from TRBV30 and TRBJ1-2, with a weak D call TRBD1 (6 bases). Germline loops: CDR1 GTSNPN, CDR2 SVGIG (reference sequence). Trimming pared 0 bases from V and 1 base from J, leaving 18 bases between. This CDR3 contains 17 residues. The CDR3 reads CAWSVQYEGTFNYGYTF. CDR3 DNA: TGTGCCTGGAGTGTACAGTATGAAGGGACATTTAACTATGGCTACACCTTC.

V and J are TRBV11-2 and TRBJ1-5; a weak D match, TRBD1 (5 bases). This CDR3 has 14 residues. V lost 5 bases and J lost 6, with 14 bases in between. Germline loops: CDR1 SGHAT, CDR2 FQNNGV. The CDR3 protein is CASSADSSGQPQHF. CDR3 bases: TGTGCCAGCAGCGCAGACAGTTCTGGTCAGCCCCAGCATTTT.

The rearrangement uses TRBV4-1 and TRBJ1-6; D is uncertain. Deletions cut 2 bases from V and 7 bases from J, with 9 bases between. Germline-derived CDR1 and CDR2 are MGHRA and YSYEKL. The CDR3 totals 14 residues. The CDR3 DNA follows: TGCGCCAGCAGCCAAAGGACCGAAAATTCACCCCTCCACTTT. The encoded protein is CASSQRTENSPLHF.

This clone is large within its sample. The chain employs TRBV4-3 and TRBJ2-7; D is perhaps TRBD2 (5 bases). Per the germline V gene, CDR1 is LGHNA and CDR2 is YSLEER. The length of the CDR3 is 16 residues. The V end was cut by 0 bases, the J end by 3 bases, with 15 bases between. CDR3 in DNA: TGCGCCAGCAGCCAAGACTTCCCGGGGAACGGCTACGAGCAGTACTTC. It specifies CASSQDFPGNGYEQYF.

This clone came up a few times. The genes are TRBV7-9 and TRBJ2-3, with 11 positions matching TRBD2. There are 15 residues in the CDR3. V gave up 5 bases and J gave up 2 bases; unmatched junction bases: 3. The germline V gene has CDR1 SEHNR and CDR2 FQNEAQ (reference sequence). CDR3 sequence: CASSPGLADTDTQYF. The CDR3 DNA is TGTGCCAGCAGCCCGGGACTAGCGGACACAGATACGCAGTATTTT.

The chain uses TRBV9 and TRBJ2-1; D is possibly TRBD1 (6 bases). V lost 6 bases to trimming and J lost 0 bases, with 10 bases between them. This CDR3 comprises 14 residues. The germline V gene has CDR1 SGDLS and CDR2 YYNGEE. CDR3 amino acids: CASTRGGSYNEQFF. CDR3 DNA sequence: TGTGCCAGCACCCGAGGGGGCTCCTACAATGAGCAGTTCTTC.

J is TRBJ2-7 and V is TRBV9; 9 nucleotides agree with TRBD1. After removal of 3 bases from V and 5 bases from J, the junction contained 9 bases not matched to a gene. CDR3 length: 15 amino acids. Per germline, CDR1 SGDLS and CDR2 YYNGEE. The CDR3 region has the DNA TGTGCCAGCAGCGCAACCGGGACAGGGATCCACGAGCAGTACTTC. Protein: CASSATGTGIHEQYF.

J is TRBJ2-5 and V is TRBV4-3, with D hard to call. The V gene lost 0 bases and the J gene lost 3 bases, with 17 bases spanning the gap. CDR3 length: 17 amino acids. In germline, CDR1 is LGHNA, CDR2 YSLEER. CDR3: CASSQDPPGSTEETQYF. CDR3 nucleotide sequence: TGCGCCAGCAGCCAAGATCCCCCAGGATCTACCGAAGAGACCCAGTACTTC.

This sequence joins TRBV7-9 and TRBJ1-2, with 10 nucleotides matching TRBD1. CDR1 SEHNR and CDR2 FQNEAQ come from the germline V gene (reference sequence). The V and J ends lost 7 bases and 6 bases, in that order; junction bases with no gene match: 11. The CDR3 is 15 amino acids. The CDR3 bases are TGTGCCAGCAACCAATTGACAGGGGGCGAAAATGGCTACACCTTC. Translating it yields CASNQLTGGENGYTF.

The chain is built from TRBV19 and TRBJ2-6; a possible D gene is TRBD1 (5 bases). Trimming cost V 5 bases and J 4 bases, with 12 bases left between them. CDR3 size: 15 residues. Germline lookup yields CDR1 LNHDA and CDR2 SQIVND (reference sequence). CDR3 sequence (DNA): TGTGCCAGTAGTTTCAGGGTAGAAGGGGCCAACGTCCTGACTTTC. Protein: CASSFRVEGANVLTF.

This clone appeared a few times. This chain connects TRBV19 to TRBJ2-3, with 9 positions matching TRBD1. Losses at the gene ends were 2 bases for V and 6 bases for J; bases not matched to a gene: 3. Germline V CDR1 and CDR2: LNHDA, SQIVND (reference sequence). This CDR3 is 14 amino acids long. For the CDR3, the DNA is TGTGCCAGTAGTATAACAGGGGGCATTGATACGCAGTATTTT. This codes for CASSITGGIDTQYF.

The chain has TRBV2 and TRBJ2-2; 7 bases are shared with TRBD2. Trimming cost V 8 bases and J 0 bases; bases outside gene matches: 3. The CDR3 has 14 residues. From germline, CDR1 is SNHLY and CDR2 FYNNEI. CDR3 loop: CASQLAANTGELFF. The CDR3 DNA reads TGTGCCAGCCAGCTAGCGGCGAACACCGGGGAGCTGTTTTTT.

There are a few counts of this clone. This chain links TRBV4-1 with TRBJ2-7; 7 positions agree with TRBD2. Per the germline V gene, CDR1 is MGHRA and CDR2 is YSYEKL. Trimming at V came to 1 base and at J to 6 bases, leaving 12 bases not matched to a gene. CDR3 length: 16 residues. CDR3 residues: CASSQVSAGVPPEQYF. The CDR3 region has the DNA TGCGCCAGCAGCCAAGTTTCTGCGGGAGTGCCCCCCGAGCAGTACTTC.

This clone has more than one count but fewer than ten. The genes are TRBV7-6 and TRBJ2-3; D call uncertain. V was clipped by 5 bases and J by 0 bases, with 15 bases between them. Germline values: CDR1 SGHVS, CDR2 FNYEAQ. The CDR3 is made up of 16 amino acids. The CDR3 nucleotides are TGTGCCAGCAGCCCCGAATCACTGACTAGCACAGATACGCAGTATTTT. Amino acids: CASSPESLTSTDTQYF. Full variable domain (rest looked up from reference TRBV7-6 and TRBJ2-3): GAGVSQSPRYKVTKRGQDVALRCDPISGHVSLYWYRQALGQGPEFLTYFNYEAQQDKSGLPNDRFSAERPEGSISTLTIQRTEQRDSAMYRCASSPESLTSTDTQYFGPGTRLTVL.

J is TRBJ2-1 and V is TRBV7-3; 9 bases are a match to TRBD2. J gave up 6 bases and V 2 bases, and 8 bases lay outside the gene matches. Germline V gene data show CDR1 as SGHTA and CDR2 as FQGTGA. This CDR3 is built from 16 residues. Written as DNA, the CDR3 is TGTGCCAGCAGCTTAGGACCGGCTAGCGGGGTCAATGAGCAGTTCTTC. This sequence encodes CASSLGPASGVNEQFF.